Detailed here is one TCR beta chain. These data are taken from a study of T cell responses to AZD1222 COVID-19 vaccine. The CDR3 length is 15 residues. Trimming shortened V by 4 bases and J by 3 bases, and 13 bases separated the two germline ends. Germline V CDR1 and CDR2: SGHNT, YYREEE (reference sequence). The assay was immunoSEQ multiplex PCR, and TCRdb's table has in-frame clones only and misses some. The table includes approximately 140,000 clones, around 91% detected once. This specimen consisted of peripheral blood, obtained 28 days after the second AZD1222 dose. The TCR originated in an adult who received the AZD1222 COVID-19 vaccine. The chain joins TRBV5-4 to TRBJ2-2; a possible D gene is TRBD2 (5 bases). CDR3 nucleotide sequence: TGTGCCAGCAGCCGTTCGGGGAGTGACACCGGGGAGCTGTTTTTT. Its translation: CASSRSGSDTGELFF.